A selection of T cell receptor beta chains follows, all from one sample in a study of CXCR3-negative and CXCR3-positive naive CD8 T cells. With the 5' RACE reads reprocessed, TCRdb shows one record per CDR3 protein and no DNA. Recorded for this sample: 130,000 to 150,000 distinct CDR3 sequences. The sample taken for sequencing was naive CXCR3+ CD8+ T cells from blood. These receptors were taken from a human donor in good health. Some clones in this sample may be carry-over from other donors' samples. The CDR3 runs from the conserved cysteine through the conserved F or W.

j_gene: TRBJ2-3
v_gene: TRBV7-2
len: 15
CDR3aa: CASRPTSGGTDTPYF

j_gene: TRBJ2-3
v_gene: TRBV14
len: 16
CDR3aa: CASSQRDSPSTDTQYF

j_gene: TRBJ1-2
v_gene: TRBV7-9
len: 14
CDR3aa: CASSLVKFPFGYTF

j_gene: TRBJ2-7
v_gene: TRBV29-1
len: 15
CDR3aa: CSVELDYTSSYEQYF

j_gene: TRBJ2-4
v_gene: TRBV21-1
len: 16
CDR3aa: CASSKGLPLAKNIQYF

j_gene: TRBJ2-1
v_gene: TRBV27
len: 12
CDR3aa: CASQGQYNEQFF

j_gene: TRBJ2-1
v_gene: TRBV2
len: 17
CDR3aa: CASSEPQDRVSYNEQFF

j_gene: TRBJ2-1
v_gene: TRBV13
len: 15
CDR3aa: CASSFGTSGYNEQFF

j_gene: TRBJ2-7
v_gene: TRBV7-9
len: 14
CDR3aa: CASSLDGSFYEQYF

j_gene: TRBJ1-1
v_gene: TRBV29-1
len: 12
CDR3aa: CIPETRGAEAFF

j_gene: TRBJ2-3
v_gene: TRBV6-5
len: 15
CDR3aa: CASSYSAASTDTQYF

j_gene: TRBJ2-2
v_gene: TRBV28
len: 13
CDR3aa: CASGTSGAGELFF

j_gene: TRBJ2-7
v_gene: TRBV27
len: 13
CDR3aa: CASSSTGIYEQYF

j_gene: TRBJ2-3
v_gene: TRBV10-3
len: 20
CDR3aa: CAISESERGALMGLTDTQYF

j_gene: TRBJ1-4
v_gene: TRBV7-9
len: 14
CDR3aa: CASSSGQTNEKLFF

j_gene: TRBJ2-1
v_gene: TRBV14
len: 12
CDR3aa: CASSLRWAEQFF

j_gene: TRBJ2-5
v_gene: TRBV11-2
len: 14
CDR3aa: CASTPGGGAETQYF

j_gene: TRBJ1-2
v_gene: TRBV7-6
len: 14
CDR3aa: CASSLIAGADGYTF

j_gene: TRBJ2-7
v_gene: TRBV7-9
len: 16
CDR3aa: CASSLVRLAGAYEQYF

j_gene: TRBJ1-1
v_gene: TRBV6-2/TRBV6-3
len: 15
CDR3aa: CASSWVLRMNTEAFF

j_gene: TRBJ2-7
v_gene: TRBV29-1
len: 19
CDR3aa: CSVARGARWTSHSSYEQYF

j_gene: TRBJ2-6
v_gene: TRBV4-3
len: 18
CDR3aa: CASSQDLARDSGANVLTF

j_gene: TRBJ2-7
v_gene: TRBV6-5
len: 13
CDR3aa: CASSYSTTYEQYF

j_gene: TRBJ2-3
v_gene: TRBV19
len: 16
CDR3aa: CASSTDIAASTDTQYF

j_gene: TRBJ2-1
v_gene: TRBV14
len: 13
CDR3aa: CASSQILSSEQFF

j_gene: TRBJ2-1
v_gene: TRBV3-1
len: 14
CDR3aa: CASSQVTNSWEQFF

j_gene: TRBJ2-7
v_gene: TRBV11-3
len: 15
CDR3aa: CASSLDPGLTYEQYF

j_gene: TRBJ2-7
v_gene: TRBV10-3
len: 15
CDR3aa: CAISDGLAGENEQYF

j_gene: TRBJ2-7
v_gene: TRBV20-1
len: 15
CDR3aa: CSAEDKGHYSYEQYF

j_gene: TRBJ2-7
v_gene: TRBV6-5
len: 12
CDR3aa: CACRDSYYEQYF

j_gene: TRBJ2-4
v_gene: TRBV6-4
len: 14
CDR3aa: CASSESPDYNIQYF

j_gene: TRBJ2-1
v_gene: TRBV6-2/TRBV6-3
len: 13
CDR3aa: CASSGGAFNEQFF

j_gene: TRBJ2-7
v_gene: TRBV27
len: 15
CDR3aa: CASRIGQGEAYEQYF

j_gene: TRBJ2-7
v_gene: TRBV20-1
len: 15
CDR3aa: CSARDQGGRLDEQYF

j_gene: TRBJ2-2
v_gene: TRBV7-8
len: 14
CDR3aa: CASSLEGYTGELFF

j_gene: TRBJ2-7
v_gene: TRBV9
len: 14
CDR3aa: CASSASGGAGEQYF

j_gene: TRBJ1-4
v_gene: TRBV5-1
len: 13
CDR3aa: CASSFQGGEKLFF

j_gene: TRBJ1-2
v_gene: TRBV5-1
len: 15
CDR3aa: CASSLVYRDHYGYTF